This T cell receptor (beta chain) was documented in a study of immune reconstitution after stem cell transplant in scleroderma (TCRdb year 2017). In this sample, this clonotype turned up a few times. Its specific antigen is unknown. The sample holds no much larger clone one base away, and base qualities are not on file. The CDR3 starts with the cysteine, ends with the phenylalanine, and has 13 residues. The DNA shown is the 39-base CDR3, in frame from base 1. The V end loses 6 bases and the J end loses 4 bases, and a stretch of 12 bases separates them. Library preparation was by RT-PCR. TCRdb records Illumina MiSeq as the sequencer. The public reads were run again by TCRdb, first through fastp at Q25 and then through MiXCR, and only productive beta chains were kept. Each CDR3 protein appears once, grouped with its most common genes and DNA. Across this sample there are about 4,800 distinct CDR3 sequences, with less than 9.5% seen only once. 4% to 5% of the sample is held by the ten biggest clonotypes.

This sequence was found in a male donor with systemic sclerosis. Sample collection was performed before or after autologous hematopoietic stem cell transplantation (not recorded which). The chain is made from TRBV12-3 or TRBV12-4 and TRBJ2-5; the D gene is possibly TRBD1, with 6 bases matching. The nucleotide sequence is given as TGTGCCAGCAGCCAGAACAGGGCAGAGACCCAGTACTTC. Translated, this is CASSQNRAETQYF.